This T cell receptor (beta chain) derives from a study of cytomegalovirus exposure and HLA in healthy donors. Study-level information: Early on, a data release was issued that held about 85 million unique TCRs from HLA-typed donors. Study-level findings and limits: Researchers reported in a later analysis that a missense DCLRE1C variant was tied to TCR beta V- and J-gene trimming. Only CMV serostatus was available as immune exposure information.

Researchers ran the PCR with 60 Vbeta and 13 Jbeta primers. TCRdb's copy holds only in-frame clones and misses some; the assay was immunoSEQ multiplex PCR. This table holds about 130,000 clones, about 80% found once. Everyone who donated was a healthy bone marrow donor. A note on this clone: The target antigen is unknown.

This clonotype originated in a man between 35 and 55 years old in good health and CMV-seronegative. Material for sequencing was PBMCs.

CDR3 region: CASSGQGINQPQHF. The CDR3 nucleotides read TGTGCCAGTAGTGGTCAGGGGATCAATCAGCCCCAGCATTTT. V is TRBV19 and J is TRBJ1-5, with D maybe TRBD1 (6 bases). This CDR3 has 14 residues. The germline V gene encodes CDR1 LNHDA and CDR2 SQIVND (reference sequence). Trimming removed 5 bases at V and 3 bases at J, with 11 bases between.